The 10 T cell receptor beta chains presented below share a single source sample, sequenced in a study of monozygotic twins with inflammatory bowel disease. TCRdb processed the 5' RACE reads again and assigns one entry to each CDR3 protein, with no DNA. The sample features about 210,000 distinct CDR3 sequences, with 1.5% to 2% in its top ten. Sample: blood. These receptors all come from a human donor with ulcerative colitis or Crohn's disease, or a healthy co-twin of an affected twin (not recorded which).

The rearrangement uses TRBV6-6 and TRBJ1-2. CDR3 length: 14 residues. CDR1 is MNHNY, CDR2 SVGAGI, per germline (reference sequence). CDR3 region: CASSYSGYPYGYTF.

The chain uses TRBV4-2 and TRBJ2-3; TCRdb's D gene call, TRBD2, goes unchecked for lack of DNA. Germline V gives CDR1 LGHNA, CDR2 YNFKEQ. The CDR3 length is 16 residues. The CDR3 loop reads CASSQDRSGGPDTQYF.

The rearrangement joins TRBV27 to TRBJ1-1; TCRdb calls TRBD1, which cannot be checked without DNA. The germline gives CDR1 MNHEY, CDR2 SMNVEV (reference sequence). This CDR3 has 16 amino acids. The CDR3 is CASSLTGHPTNTEAFF.

This chain uses TRBV7-9 with TRBJ2-5; TCRdb names TRBD1, which stays unverified in the absence of DNA. Germline CDR1 SEHNR, CDR2 FQNEAQ (reference sequence). The length of the CDR3 is 12 residues. CDR3 residues: CASSFGGETQYF.

The rearrangement links TRBV5-1 to TRBJ1-2; TCRdb's assignment of TRBD1 cannot be checked, as there is no DNA. The CDR3 is 14 amino acids. Germline V CDR1 and CDR2: SGHRS, YFSETQ. CDR3 sequence reads: CASSLQRELYGYTF.

The gene calls are TRBV7-2 and TRBJ1-5; the D gene TCRdb calls, TRBD1, cannot be checked with no DNA. The germline gives CDR1 SGHTA, CDR2 FQGNSA. This CDR3 has 14 residues. The CDR3 sequence is CASSSHRGGQPQHF.

V and J are TRBV15 and TRBJ1-2. This CDR3 contains 15 residues. Per germline, CDR1 LNHNV and CDR2 YYDKDF (reference sequence). The CDR3 loop reads CATSRDLEGYYGYTF.

This sequence joins TRBV3-1 and TRBJ2-2; TCRdb gives TRBD2 as the D gene, but with no DNA this cannot be confirmed. Germline V gene sequence: CDR1 LGHDT, CDR2 YNNKEL (reference sequence). This CDR3 region has 14 residues. The CDR3 is CASSQGLSSEELFF.

The chain joins TRBV20-1 to TRBJ1-4; there is no DNA to check the TCRdb D call of TRBD1. There are 16 residues in the CDR3. Germline lookup yields CDR1 DFQATT and CDR2 SNEGSKA (reference sequence). CDR3 sequence reads: CSAMGSGTGRHEKLFF.

The rearrangement uses TRBV3-1 and TRBJ1-4; with no DNA, the TCRdb D assignment of TRBD1 cannot be verified. The CDR3 length is 14 residues. Per germline, CDR1 LGHDT and CDR2 YNNKEL (reference sequence). CDR3 protein: CASSRDRVSEKLFF.